This T cell receptor (beta chain) is drawn from a study of cytomegalovirus exposure and HLA in healthy donors. PCR amplification relied on 60 Vbeta primers (plus 13 Jbeta primers). This table comes from immunoSEQ multiplex PCR, and its TCRdb copy is limited to in-frame clones, with some not included. The sample table includes around 150,000 clones. As to this clone: Antigen unknown.

General study points: Overall, around 160 TCR beta chains were annotated as cytomegalovirus-associated. For most TCR beta V segments, an earlier analysis put the productive rate at about 87% or about 30% of the time. With further analysis later on, most CMV-associated TCR beta chains appeared HLA-restricted.

CDR3 length equals 16 residues. CDR1 is KGHSH, CDR2 LQKENI, per germline. Trimming removed 3 bases from V and 8 bases from J; junction bases left unmatched: 13. The sequence was obtained from a woman aged 55-69 years in good health and CMV-seronegative. The V gene is TRBV18, the J gene TRBJ2-1; TRBD2 matches at 7 bases. Sequenced: PBMCs. The CDR3 loop reads CASSPLGSSGGDEQFF. The DNA of the CDR3 is TGTGCCAGCTCACCGTTGGGATCTAGCGGAGGGGATGAGCAGTTCTTC.